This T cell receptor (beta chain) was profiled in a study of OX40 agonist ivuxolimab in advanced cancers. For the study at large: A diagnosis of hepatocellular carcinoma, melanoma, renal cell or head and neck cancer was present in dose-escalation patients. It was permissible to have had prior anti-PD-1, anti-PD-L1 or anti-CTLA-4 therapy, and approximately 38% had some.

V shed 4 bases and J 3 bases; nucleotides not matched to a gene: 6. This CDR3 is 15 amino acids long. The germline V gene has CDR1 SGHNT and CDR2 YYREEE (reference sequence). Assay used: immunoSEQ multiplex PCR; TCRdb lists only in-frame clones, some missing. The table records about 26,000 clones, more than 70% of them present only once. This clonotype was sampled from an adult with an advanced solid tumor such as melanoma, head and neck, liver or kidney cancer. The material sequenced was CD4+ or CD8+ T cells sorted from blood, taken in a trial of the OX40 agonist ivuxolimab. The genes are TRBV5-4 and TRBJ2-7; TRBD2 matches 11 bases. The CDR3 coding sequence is TGTGCCAGCAGCGGGGGACTAGCGGATTTCTACGAGCAGTACTTC. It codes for CASSGGLADFYEQYF.